This TCR beta chain was profiled in a study of control samples from healthy donors and cancer patients (dated by TCRdb to 2018 to 2021). Via the germline V gene (reference sequence), CDR1 is MNHEY and CDR2 SMNVEV. From the cysteine up to the phenylalanine, the CDR3 has a length of 15 residues. The only DNA kept is the CDR3, 45 bases in frame from the first base. Unmatched junction bases come to 8, with V trimmed by 5 bases and J by 3 bases. To note about this clone: This clone's antigen is unknown. No much larger clone is present one base from it, and per-base qualities are unavailable.

The library relied on the immunoSEQ multiplex PCR assay. TCRdb's version of the immuneACCESS table is confined to in-frame rearrangements and falls short of the full clone set. An unresolved V gene accounts for under half of the shortfall where checked; the remainder is of unknown origin. The sample yields 150,000 to 200,000 clones; roughly 94% were counted once. The top ten clones comprise 8.5% of the sample. Sequenced material: blood. Rearrangement joined TRBV27 to TRBJ2-7; 9 nucleotides in the junction match TRBD1. The sequence came from a woman aged 40-49 years in good health. The DNA is TGTGCCAGCAGTCCCACTCCGGGACAGGGCTACGAGCAGTACTTC. Its protein is CASSPTPGQGYEQYF.